This is a list of T cell receptor beta chains from one sample in a study of control samples from healthy donors and cancer patients. Only in-frame clones appear in the TCRdb table, and some are missing; sequencing was by immunoSEQ multiplex PCR. The sample contains under 450,000 clones, around 90% of which appear only once. The sequencing sample was made of PBMCs. Receptors were obtained from a man between 40 and 49 years old with head and neck cancer. CDR3s include the opening cysteine and the closing phenylalanine or tryptophan. A D gene is named only where the DNA matches it firmly. Size tells how often a clone was seen (once, few, many) or the class of an expanded clone, and some rows leave it out.

CDR3aa,CDR3nt,abundance,v_gene,j_gene,d_gene
CAISVERYNSPLHF,TGTGCCATCAGTGTTGAACGGTATAATTCACCCCTCCACTTT,.,TRBV10-3,TRBJ1-6,.
CASSSRTGPYYNSPLHF,TGTGCCAGCAGTTCCCGGACAGGGCCCTACTATAATTCACCCCTCCACTTT,.,TRBV27,TRBJ1-6,TRBD1
CASKADSYEQYF,TGTGCCAGCAAGGCAGATTCCTACGAGCAGTACTTC,.,TRBV27,TRBJ2-7,.
CASSLEAGYNEQFF,TGCGCCAGCAGCTTGGAGGCAGGTTACAATGAGCAGTTCTTC,few,TRBV5-1,TRBJ2-1,.
CASSPRQRFDQPQHF,TGTGCCAGCAGTCCCCGACAGAGGTTCGATCAGCCCCAGCATTTT,.,TRBV6-2/TRBV6-3,TRBJ1-5,.
CSASYRGAFYF,TGCAGTGCCAGTTACAGGGGGGCGTTTTATTTT,.,TRBV20-1,TRBJ1-3,TRBD1
CASSVFGRGGSYNEQFF,TGTGCCAGCAGCGTATTTGGGAGGGGGGGCTCCTACAATGAGCAGTTCTTC,.,TRBV7-8,TRBJ2-1,.
CASSLGPNTEAFF,TGCGCCAGCAGCTTGGGACCAAACACTGAAGCTTTCTTT,few,TRBV5-1,TRBJ1-1,.
CASGGQGEAYRHF,TGTGCCAGCGGGGGACAGGGGGAAGCTTATCGGCATTTT,.,TRBV10-3,TRBJ1-5,TRBD1
CASSEVRGGGNTEAFF,TGTGCCAGCAGTGAGGTACGGGGGGGAGGAAACACTGAAGCTTTCTTT,.,TRBV25-1,TRBJ1-1,.
CASSEMGNQPQHF,TGTGCCAGCAGTGAAATGGGTAATCAGCCCCAGCATTTT,once,TRBV27,TRBJ1-5,.
CASSTDRGYEKLFF,TGTGCCAGCAGCACCGACAGGGGATATGAAAAACTGTTTTTT,.,TRBV27,TRBJ1-4,TRBD1
CASSHGQTNTGELFF,TGTGCCAGCAGCCACGGACAGACGAACACCGGGGAGCTGTTTTTT,.,TRBV11-2,TRBJ2-2,.
CASSGGAYNEQFF,TGTGCCAGTAGCGGGGGGGCCTACAATGAGCAGTTCTTC,.,TRBV19,TRBJ2-1,TRBD2
CASMLTGTNSPLHF,TGTGCCAGCATGTTGACAGGCACCAATTCACCCCTCCACTTT,.,TRBV7-9,TRBJ1-6,.
CASSYGTDQTQYF,TGTGCCAGCAGTTACGGGACTGATCAGACCCAGTACTTC,.,TRBV27,TRBJ2-5,.
CASSSGPRAYEQYF,TGCGCCAGCAGCTCGGGTCCCAGAGCCTACGAGCAGTACTTC,.,TRBV5-1,TRBJ2-7,.
CASSLGGSSYEQYF,TGTGCCAGCAGTTTGGGGGGAAGCTCCTACGAGCAGTACTTC,.,TRBV28,TRBJ2-7,.
CASSPLAGPGELFF,TGTGCCAGCAGCCCTTTAGCTGGGCCCGGGGAGCTGTTTTTT,once,TRBV14,TRBJ2-2,.
CASRWGEAGELFF,TGTGCCAGCAGATGGGGAGAGGCCGGGGAGCTGTTTTTT,.,TRBV5-6,TRBJ2-2,.
CASSLPGLAGGHEQFF,TGCGCCAGCAGCTTGCCGGGACTAGCGGGAGGCCATGAGCAGTTCTTC,.,TRBV5-1,TRBJ2-1,TRBD2
CASSQGGSGGKNEQFF,TGTGCCAGCAGCCAAGGGGGGAGTGGGGGTAAGAATGAGCAGTTCTTC,.,TRBV3-1/TRBV3-2,TRBJ2-1,.
CASSLAGQSYEQYF,TGCGCCAGCAGCTTGGCGGGACAGTCATACGAGCAGTACTTC,.,TRBV5-1,TRBJ2-7,TRBD1
CASSQGSGGLGDTQYF,TGTGCCAGCAGCCAAGGTTCTGGGGGGTTGGGAGATACGCAGTATTTT,.,TRBV3-1/TRBV3-2,TRBJ2-3,.
CASSQAPAGQGAVHEQYF,TGCGCCAGCAGCCAAGCCCCCGCTGGACAGGGGGCTGTCCACGAGCAGTACTTC,.,TRBV4-1,TRBJ2-7,TRBD1
CASSPYSLAGELSSTDTQYF,TGTGCCAGCTCCCCCTATTCCCTAGCGGGGGAGCTCTCTAGCACAGATACGCAGTATTTT,.,TRBV18,TRBJ2-3,TRBD2
CSVRTSGTDYEQYF,TGCAGCGTTCGGACTAGCGGAACAGACTACGAGCAGTACTTC,.,TRBV29-1,TRBJ2-7,TRBD2